This passage covers 21 T cell receptor beta chains from one sample sequenced in a study of T cells after yellow fever vaccination. TCRdb reprocessed the 5' RACE reads via MiXCR and lists one record per CDR3 protein. The sample holds 46,000 or so distinct CDR3 sequences, 5% to 8% seen once. Sample: PBMCs, either bulk or a sorted T-cell subset (CD4+, CD8+, memory, or dextramer-sorted; not recorded which), taken 45 days after the yellow fever booster vaccination. These receptors came from a man aged 30-40 years who received the YFV17D yellow fever vaccine.

Ten or more counts support this clonotype. The chain links TRBV6-2 or TRBV6-3 to TRBJ1-1, with D unclear. The CDR3 spans 13 residues. V shed 7 bases and J shed 0 bases, with 9 bases lying between them. From germline, CDR1 is MNHEY and CDR2 SVGEGT. The CDR3 region has the DNA TGTGCCAGCAAAGGGTATATGAACACTGAAGCTTTCTTT. The encoded protein is CASKGYMNTEAFF.

About this clonotype itself: This clone may be a read error of a much larger clone one base away. J is TRBJ2-4 and V is TRBV24-1; 8 bases are shared with TRBD2. The germline gives CDR1 KGHDR, CDR2 SFDVKD. CDR3 length: 14 amino acids. The DNA of the CDR3 is TGTGCCACCAGTCCAGCGGGAGCCAATAACATTCAGTACTTC. Translated: CATSPAGANNIQYF.

This clonotype occurred many times. This chain links TRBV7-9 with TRBJ1-5, with D uncertain. Between the trimmed V and J ends, which lost 2 bases and 4 bases, there was a span of 6 bases. The CDR3 is 13 amino acids. CDR1 and CDR2 (germline): SEHNR, FQNEAQ (reference sequence). Written as DNA, the CDR3 is TGTGCCAGCAGCTTATCAGAGAATCAGCCCCAGCATTTT. Encoded protein: CASSLSENQPQHF.

This clonotype came up many times. The chain carries TRBV6-1 and TRBJ1-4; a weak D match, TRBD1 (6 bases). The CDR3 extends over 15 amino acids. Trimming cost V 2 bases and J 8 bases, with 15 bases left between them. Germline V lookup: CDR1 MNHNS, CDR2 SASEGT. This chain's CDR3 is CASSELRQRGEKLFF. For the CDR3, the DNA is TGTGCCAGCAGTGAACTACGACAGAGGGGGGAAAAACTGTTTTTT.

There are many counts of this clonotype. The chain employs TRBV24-1 and TRBJ2-2; D is uncertain. This CDR3 comprises 13 residues. Germline-derived CDR1 and CDR2 are KGHDR and SFDVKD. V gave up 4 bases and J gave up 3 bases, with 5 bases separating them. CDR3: CATSEEYTGELFF. DNA of the CDR3: TGTGCCACCAGTGAGGAATACACCGGGGAGCTGTTTTTT.

This clonotype was observed many times. The chain uses TRBV7-2 and TRBJ2-7, with TRBD2 matching 8 bases. J lost 7 bases, V lost 4 bases, and 9 bases had no gene match. This CDR3 comprises 14 residues. CDR1 SGHTA and CDR2 FQGNSA come from the germline V gene. CDR3 nucleotides: TGTGCCAGCAGCTCCATAGCGGGACCGGGGGAGCAGTACTTC. The encoded protein is CASSSIAGPGEQYF.

This clonotype was picked up a small number of times. The chain links TRBV7-2 to TRBJ2-1; D gene unclear. Per the germline V gene, CDR1 is SGHTA and CDR2 is FQGNSA. V was shortened by 0 bases and J by 0 bases, with 6 bases between the two germline ends. CDR3 length: 15 residues. The CDR3 spells CASSLAPTSYNEQFF. The CDR3 coding sequence is TGTGCCAGCAGCTTAGCACCAACCTCCTACAATGAGCAGTTCTTC.

CDR3 nucleotides: TGCAGTGCTACGACAGGGTCCCGCACAGATACGCAGTATTTT. It encodes CSATTGSRTDTQYF. This rearrangement joins TRBV20-1 to TRBJ2-3, with TRBD1 matching 7 bases. The V and J ends lost 4 bases and 1 base, in that order; junction bases with no gene match: 5. The CDR3 spans 14 residues. From germline, CDR1 is DFQATT and CDR2 SNEGSKA (reference sequence).

This clonotype was found many times. The J gene is TRBJ2-2, the V gene TRBV5-5; D remains unclear. The CDR3 totals 14 residues. Germline CDR1 SGHKS, CDR2 YYEKEE (reference sequence). The V gene lost 3 bases and the J gene lost 3 bases, with 9 bases spanning the gap. The CDR3 here is CASSWTIYTGELFF. In DNA form, the CDR3 reads TGTGCCAGCAGCTGGACGATCTACACCGGGGAGCTGTTTTTT. The whole variable domain, remainder taken from reference TRBV5-5 and TRBJ2-2, is DAGVTQSPTHLIKTRGQQVTLRCSPISGHKSVSWYQQVLGQGPQFIFQYYEKEERGRGNFPDRFSARQFPNYSSELNVNALLLGDSALYLCASSWTIYTGELFFGEGSRLTVL.

This clonotype was observed at least ten times. The chain has TRBV11-2 and TRBJ2-7; 9 positions agree with TRBD1. CDR3 size: 18 residues. With V trimmed by 4 bases and J by 3 bases, 16 bases remained unmatched. CDR1 and CDR2 (germline): SGHAT, FQNNGV. This chain's CDR3 is CASSSTGTGTGKIYEQYF. CDR3 sequence (DNA): TGTGCCAGCAGCTCGACCGGTACCGGGACAGGGAAAATCTACGAGCAGTACTTC.

V usage is TRBV5-1 and J usage is TRBJ2-3; no clear D gene. This CDR3 comprises 16 residues. Trimming took 0 bases from V and 2 from J, leaving 13 bases between them. From germline, CDR1 is SGHRS and CDR2 YFSETQ. The CDR3 nucleotides are TGCGCCAGCAGCTTGGGGCTAGGGTCGGACACAGATACGCAGTATTTT. This gives the protein CASSLGLGSDTDTQYF.

The rearrangement links TRBV20-1 to TRBJ1-3; no clear D gene. The CDR3 runs 13 residues. Germline V lookup: CDR1 DFQATT, CDR2 SNEGSKA (reference sequence). With 3 bases removed from V and 5 bases from J, the gap between germline ends came to 11 bases. CDR3 nucleotide sequence: TGCAGTGCTAGTTGGGTCGATAGAAACACCATATATTTT. As protein: CSASWVDRNTIYF.

The chain links TRBV12-3 or TRBV12-4 to TRBJ2-7; D is possibly TRBD1 (6 bases). This CDR3 spans 14 amino acids. V was trimmed by 3 bases and J by 2 bases, leaving 11 bases between them. CDR3 amino acids: CASSFGQPPYEQYF. CDR3 DNA sequence: TGTGCCAGCAGTTTCGGACAGCCTCCCTACGAGCAGTACTTC.

The sample holds many counts of this clonotype. CDR3: CASSYSPEWGSSYEQYF. In DNA, the CDR3 is TGTGCCAGCAGTTACAGCCCTGAGTGGGGATCATCCTACGAGCAGTACTTC. The chain links TRBV6-5 to TRBJ2-7; no clear D. Germline V gene sequence: CDR1 MNHEY, CDR2 SVGAGI. The length of the CDR3 is 17 residues. Between the trimmed V and J ends, which lost 2 bases and 1 base, there was a span of 18 bases.

In its sample, this clonotype was seen many times. The V and J genes are TRBV5-1 and TRBJ2-1, with D perhaps TRBD2 (6 bases). Germline CDR1 reads SGHRS; CDR2 reads YFSETQ. The CDR3 sequence is 16 residues long. The germline V and J ends were trimmed by 8 bases and 6 bases, with 24 bases remaining between them. The CDR3 DNA reads TGCGCCAGTCGCCCCTCCCCGGGACTGGATCCCAATGAGCAGTTCTTC. Its translation: CASRPSPGLDPNEQFF.

This clonotype has a count of ten or more. The CDR3: CSGKHNEQFF. CDR3 DNA: TGCAGCGGCAAACACAATGAGCAGTTCTTC. The chain couples TRBV29-1 to TRBJ2-1; no firm D call. Trimming removed 7 bases from V and 5 bases from J, with 6 bases in between. This CDR3 region has 10 residues. Per germline, CDR1 SQVTM and CDR2 ANQGSEA.

The sample holds a few counts of this clonotype. The J gene is TRBJ1-2, the V gene TRBV6-1; no firm D call. Germline lookup yields CDR1 MNHNS and CDR2 SASEGT. This CDR3 is built from 13 residues. The V end was cut by 4 bases, the J end by 4 bases, with 10 bases between. CDR3 amino acids: CASSGMGPYGYTF. CDR3 DNA sequence: TGTGCCAGCAGTGGTATGGGCCCCTATGGCTACACCTTC.

V gene TRBV5-4 combines with J gene TRBJ2-3; D is possibly TRBD2 (6 bases). The CDR3 spans 14 residues. Trimming pared 4 bases from V and 2 bases from J, leaving 11 bases between. CDR1 is SGHNT and CDR2 is YYREEE in the germline V gene (reference sequence). The CDR3 sequence is CASSPGGDTDTQYF. CDR3 coding DNA: TGTGCCAGCAGCCCCGGCGGGGACACAGATACGCAGTATTTT.

This clonotype was observed at least ten times. The chain carries TRBV5-1 and TRBJ2-1, with D tentatively TRBD2 (5 bases). The germline CDR1 and CDR2 sequences are SGHRS and YFSETQ. The CDR3 spans 15 residues. V lost 4 bases and J lost 6, with 17 bases in between. In DNA form, the CDR3 reads TGCGCCAGCAGCCCCTGGGCGGGTATAGGCAATGAGCAGTTCTTC. It is translated as CASSPWAGIGNEQFF.

This clonotype showed up just a few times. The chain is built from TRBV7-2 and TRBJ2-1; perhaps TRBD2 as D (7 bases). From germline, CDR1 is SGHTA and CDR2 FQGNSA. There are 14 residues in the CDR3. The germline V and J ends were trimmed by 3 bases and 8 bases, with 14 bases remaining between them. The CDR3 coding sequence is TGTGCCAGCAGCTTGCGGGGGCCCCGCGATGAGCAGTTCTTC. Translated: CASSLRGPRDEQFF.

The V and J genes are TRBV18 and TRBJ2-3; possible D gene TRBD1, 5 bases. The V gene lost 5 bases and the J gene lost 4 bases, with 10 bases spanning the gap. The CDR3 is 13 amino acids. Germline lookup yields CDR1 KGHSH and CDR2 LQKENI. CDR3 DNA sequence: TGTGCCAGCTCAGTTGACAGTTCAGATACGCAGTATTTT. It encodes CASSVDSSDTQYF.